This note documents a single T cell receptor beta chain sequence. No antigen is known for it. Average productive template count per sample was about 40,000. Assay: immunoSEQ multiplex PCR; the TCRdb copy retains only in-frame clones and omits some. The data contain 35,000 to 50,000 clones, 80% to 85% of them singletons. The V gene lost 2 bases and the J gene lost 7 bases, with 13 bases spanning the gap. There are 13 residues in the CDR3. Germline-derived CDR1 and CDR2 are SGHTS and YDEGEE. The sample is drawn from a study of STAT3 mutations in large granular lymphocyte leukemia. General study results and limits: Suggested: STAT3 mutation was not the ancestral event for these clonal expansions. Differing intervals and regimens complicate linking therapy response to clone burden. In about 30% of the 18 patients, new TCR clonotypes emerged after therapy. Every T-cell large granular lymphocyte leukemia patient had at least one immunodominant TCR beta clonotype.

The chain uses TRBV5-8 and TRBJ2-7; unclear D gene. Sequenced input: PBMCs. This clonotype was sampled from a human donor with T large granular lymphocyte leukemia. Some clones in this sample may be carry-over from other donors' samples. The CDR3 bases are TGTGCCAGCAGCTTTCTGAGGTTACATGAGCAGTACGTC. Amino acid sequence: CASSFLRLHEQYV.